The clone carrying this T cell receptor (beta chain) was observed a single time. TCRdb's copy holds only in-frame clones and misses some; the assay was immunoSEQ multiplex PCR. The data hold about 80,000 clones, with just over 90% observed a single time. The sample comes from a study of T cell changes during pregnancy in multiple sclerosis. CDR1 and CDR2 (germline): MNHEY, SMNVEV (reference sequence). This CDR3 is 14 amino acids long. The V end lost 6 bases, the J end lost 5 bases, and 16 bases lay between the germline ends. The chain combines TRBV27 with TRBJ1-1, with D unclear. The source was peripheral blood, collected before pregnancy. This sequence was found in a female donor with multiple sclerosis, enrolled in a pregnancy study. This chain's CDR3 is CASRRLGMGTEAFF. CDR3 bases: TGTGCCAGCAGGAGACTAGGTATGGGGACTGAAGCTTTCTTT.